A selection of T cell receptor beta chains follows, all from one sample in a study of beta chain features in type 1 diabetes. Clones were read by immunoSEQ multiplex PCR, and TCRdb kept only the in-frame ones, dropping some. The repertoire includes around 350,000 clones, 10% to 15% of them detected once, and 0.015% to 0.02% sits in the top ten. The specimen was naive CD4+ T cells from blood. These receptors were obtained from a man between 18 and 35 years old in good health. Both conserved end residues are part of each CDR3. The order of the fields is D gene, clone size, J gene, V gene, CDR3 DNA, CDR3 protein. A D gene is named only where the DNA matches it firmly. Clone size, where shown, is once, few, many, or a class for clones that have expanded.

- - TRBJ2-3 TRBV7-2 TGTGCCAGCAGCCGGACTATTCGCCCAGATACGCAGTATTTT CASSRTIRPDTQYF
TRBD1 - TRBJ2-1 TRBV25-1 TGTGCCAGCAGTGAATTGGGACAGCTAAACCATGGGGATGAGCAGTTCTTC CASSELGQLNHGDEQFF
TRBD1 - TRBJ2-7 TRBV19 TGTGCCAGTAGCCCGTTGGAGGGACAGGGAGCCTACGAGCAGTACTTC CASSPLEGQGAYEQYF
TRBD2 - TRBJ2-4 TRBV19 TGTGCCAGTAGTCAACCCGCGGGGGGGACGAACAAAAACATTCAGTACTTC CASSQPAGGTNKNIQYF
TRBD2 few TRBJ2-7 TRBV18 TGTGCCAGCTCACCACCTTCTAGCGGGAGCGGCGAGCAGTACTTC CASSPPSSGSGEQYF
- - TRBJ2-2 TRBV15 TGTGCCACCAGCCCCCGTAACTATCCGGGTGTGGGGGAGCTGTTTTTT CATSPRNYPGVGELFF
TRBD1 - TRBJ2-6 TRBV28 TGTGCCAGCAGTGCTCAGGGGGCCACGGGGGCCAACGTCCTGACTTTC CASSAQGATGANVLTF
TRBD2 few TRBJ2-7 TRBV28 TGTGCCAGCAGCCCCGGGACTAGCATTACCGAGCAGTACTTC CASSPGTSITEQYF
- - TRBJ2-7 TRBV18 TGTGCCAGCTCACCAGCTATAAGCTCCTACGAGCAGTACTTC CASSPAISSYEQYF
- - TRBJ2-7 TRBV28 TGTGCCAGCAGACCAGGGAGGCCCTACGAGCAGTACTTC CASRPGRPYEQYF
- - TRBJ2-7 TRBV5-4 TGTGCCAGCAGCCAAGACAGCCTGAGGGAGCAGTACTTC CASSQDSLREQYF
- few TRBJ2-7 TRBV7-2 TGTGCCAGCAGCCAAAATTACCAGGGCTACGAGCAGTACTTC CASSQNYQGYEQYF
- - TRBJ2-3 TRBV2 TGTGCCAGCAGCAGGGGAGATACGCAGTATTTT CASSRGDTQYF
- few TRBJ1-5 TRBV18 TGTGCCAGCTCTCCGGGGGGGGGCAATCAGCCCCAGCATTTT CASSPGGGNQPQHF
TRBD1 - TRBJ2-7 TRBV25-1 TGTGCCAGCAGTGAATACGGGGACAGGTCCTACGAGCAGTACTTC CASSEYGDRSYEQYF
TRBD1 - TRBJ2-7 TRBV7-2 TGTGCCAGCAGCAACACAGGGGCCGAGCAGTACTTC CASSNTGAEQYF
- - TRBJ2-5 TRBV29-1 TGCAGCGTCCAGAAGAATTCCCTACGGGGGGCGGAGACCCAGTACTTC CSVQKNSLRGAETQYF
TRBD2 few TRBJ2-5 TRBV6-5 TGTGCCAGCAGGGCTAGCGGGAGCTCAGAGACCCAGTACTTC CASRASGSSETQYF
TRBD1 - TRBJ2-1 TRBV25-1 TGTGCCAGCAGTGGAAAGGGGACAGGCTTGTGGCAGTTCTTC CASSGKGTGLWQFF
- few TRBJ2-1 TRBV13 TGTGCCAGCAGCTTATCTCCCAGGGGGGCCAATGAGCAGTTCTTC CASSLSPRGANEQFF
- - TRBJ1-2 TRBV6-5 TGTGCCAGCAGTGCTCCAGGGGCGTCGGGCTACACCTTC CASSAPGASGYTF
TRBD2 few TRBJ2-1 TRBV28 TGTGCCAGCAGTTTAGCGGGGGGCCACAATGAGCAGTTCTTC CASSLAGGHNEQFF
TRBD2 - TRBJ2-7 TRBV4-2 TGTGCCAGCAGCCAAGAACCAGCGGGAGGATTCTACGAGCAGTACTTC CASSQEPAGGFYEQYF
- - TRBJ1-1 TRBV11-2 TGTGCCAGCAGCTTACGGGTGTCGAACACTGAAGCTTTCTTT CASSLRVSNTEAFF
TRBD2 few TRBJ2-7 TRBV10-3 TGTGCCACCTCCACACGGGAGGGCGAGAACGAGCAGTACTTC CATSTREGENEQYF
- few TRBJ1-5 TRBV28 TGTGCCACCGGACCGTGGGGCGATCAGCCCCAGCATTTT CATGPWGDQPQHF
TRBD1 - TRBJ1-5 TRBV28 TGTGCCAGCAGTCCCGGGACAGTTAATCAGCCCCAGCATTTT CASSPGTVNQPQHF
- - TRBJ1-5 TRBV7-2 TGTGCCAGCAGCTACAGTGCCCATCAGCCCCAGCATTTT CASSYSAHQPQHF
- - TRBJ2-2 TRBV5-6 TGTGCCAGCAGCTTGATGTCCCAGGAGCTGTTTTTT CASSLMSQELFF
- - TRBJ1-4 TRBV29-1 TGCAGCGTTGGGGCAGGGGAAGGGGAAAAACTGTTTTTT CSVGAGEGEKLFF
TRBD1 - TRBJ2-7 TRBV28 TGTGCCAGCAGCCCAGGGGGAAGCTCCTACGAGCAGTACTTC CASSPGGSSYEQYF
TRBD1 - TRBJ1-5 TRBV27 TGTGCCAGCAGCACGACAGGGATCCCCCAGCATTTT CASSTTGIPQHF
- - TRBJ2-3 TRBV7-3 TGTGCCAGCAGCCGAGGGCGTTCTAGCACAGATACGCAGTATTTT CASSRGRSSTDTQYF
- few TRBJ2-3 TRBV18 TGTGCCAGCTCACCAAAGAGCGAGAGCACAGATACGCAGTATTTT CASSPKSESTDTQYF
TRBD2 - TRBJ2-1 TRBV19 TGTGCCAGTAGTTCATTTTGGACTAGCGGGAAATTTGAGCAGTTCTTC CASSSFWTSGKFEQFF
- - TRBJ1-1 TRBV30 TGTGCCTGGAGTCAGGGTTACACTGAAGCTTTCTTT CAWSQGYTEAFF
- - TRBJ1-2 TRBV4-3 TGCGCCAGCAGCCAAGAAGTTCGGAGGACCTCCTATGGCTACACCTTC CASSQEVRRTSYGYTF
TRBD2 - TRBJ2-3 TRBV7-2 TGTGCCAGCAGCCCTACTGGGGCTAGCGGACTCACAGATACGCAGTATTTT CASSPTGASGLTDTQYF
- - TRBJ2-1 TRBV5-5 TGTGCCAGCATCCCGTGGGGAGGCGGAGCAGGGAACTCCTACAATGAGCAGTTCTTC CASIPWGGGAGNSYNEQFF
TRBD1 - TRBJ1-2 TRBV6-1 TGTGCCAGCATGGACAGGACGTTTTCGCTGGGCTACACCTTC CASMDRTFSLGYTF
- - TRBJ1-5 TRBV28 TGTGCCAGCAGTTTAGGGGGCAGGTGGAATCAGCCCCAGCATTTT CASSLGGRWNQPQHF
- - TRBJ2-1 TRBV7-9 TGTGCCAGCAGTGCGACTAGCTCCTACAATGAGCAGTTCTTC CASSATSSYNEQFF
- - TRBJ2-5 TRBV18 TGTGCCAGCTCACCACCGGCGGAGTCGGAGACCCAGTACTTC CASSPPAESETQYF
TRBD2 - TRBJ2-1 TRBV13 TGTGCCAGCAGCTGGGGACTAGTGTCCTACAATGAGCAGTTCTTC CASSWGLVSYNEQFF
- few TRBJ1-1 TRBV11-2 TGTGCCAGCAGCTCAGGTAACGGACTCGAAGCTTTCTTT CASSSGNGLEAFF
TRBD1 few TRBJ2-7 TRBV6-5 TGTGCCAGCACCGAGGGGGCCCTAGGGAACGAGCAGTACTTC CASTEGALGNEQYF
- few TRBJ1-1 TRBV10-3 TGTGCCATCAGGGGCCAATACACTGAAGCTTTCTTT CAIRGQYTEAFF
TRBD2 - TRBJ2-7 TRBV6-5 TGTGCCAGCAGTTCCGGACTAGCGGGAGCTAAGGAGCAGTACTTC CASSSGLAGAKEQYF
TRBD1 - TRBJ2-4 TRBV30 TGTGCCTGGGGGACCGACAGGGGCCGATCGTTAGTTCAGTACTTC CAWGTDRGRSLVQYF
- - TRBJ2-7 TRBV2 TGTGCCAGCAGGCATTCACAGGTTCGGTCCGAGCAGTACTTC CASRHSQVRSEQYF
TRBD1 few TRBJ1-2 TRBV2 TGTGCCAGCAGTCGATACCGGGACAGGGGGCGAATTGGCTACACCTTC CASSRYRDRGRIGYTF
- - TRBJ2-5 TRBV7-3 TGTGCCAGCAGCTTACGGCTGGAGGGAGAGACCCAGTACTTC CASSLRLEGETQYF
- - TRBJ2-3 TRBV5-1 TGCGCCAGCAGTAGCCTACGCCCAGATACGCAGTATTTT CASSSLRPDTQYF
- few TRBJ2-5 TRBV9 TGTGCCAGCAGCGTTTCAACGGGGAAACAAGAGACCCAGTACTTC CASSVSTGKQETQYF
TRBD1 - TRBJ1-4 TRBV5-1 TGCGCCAGCAGCCCCGGACAGGGGAGTGAAAAACTGTTTTTT CASSPGQGSEKLFF
- few TRBJ2-1 TRBV2 TGTGCCAGCAGAGGGGGTGGGAATGAGCAGTTCTTC CASRGGGNEQFF
- few TRBJ1-1 TRBV6-5 TGTGCCAGCAACCGACAGTACTCAACTGAAGCTTTCTTT CASNRQYSTEAFF
TRBD2 few TRBJ2-6 TRBV7-2 TGTGCCAGCAGCCAGTCTAGCGGAGGCTCTGGGGCCAACGTCCTGACTTTC CASSQSSGGSGANVLTF
- - TRBJ2-3 TRBV7-3 TGTGCCAGCTGCCGGGGTAGCACAGATACGCAGTATTTT CASCRGSTDTQYF
- - TRBJ1-1 TRBV7-9 TGTGCCAGCAGCTCCCTCAGGGTAGAGAACACTGAAGCTTTCTTT CASSSLRVENTEAFF